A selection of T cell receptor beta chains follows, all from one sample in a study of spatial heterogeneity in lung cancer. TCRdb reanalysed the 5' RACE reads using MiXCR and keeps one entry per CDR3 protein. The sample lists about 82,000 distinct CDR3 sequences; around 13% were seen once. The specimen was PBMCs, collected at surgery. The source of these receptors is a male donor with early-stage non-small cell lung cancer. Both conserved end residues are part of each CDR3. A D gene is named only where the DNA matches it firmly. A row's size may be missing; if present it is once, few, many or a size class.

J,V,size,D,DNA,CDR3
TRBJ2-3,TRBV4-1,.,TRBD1,TGCGCCAGCAGCTTTCGACAGGGCCTCACAGATACGCAGTATTTT,CASSFRQGLTDTQYF
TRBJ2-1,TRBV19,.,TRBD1,TGTGCCAGTGCCAAGGAGACAGGGAAGAATGAGCAGTTCTTC,CASAKETGKNEQFF
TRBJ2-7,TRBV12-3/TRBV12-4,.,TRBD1,TGTGCCAGCAGCTTACACCGGGACAGCTCCTACGAGCAGTACTTC,CASSLHRDSSYEQYF
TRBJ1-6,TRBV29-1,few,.,TGCAGCGCCCAAAGAGGGGGTGAACTCCACTTT,CSAQRGGELHF
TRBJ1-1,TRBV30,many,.,TGTGCCTGGAGACCAGGACGGCTGGGGAACACTGAAGCTTTCTTT,CAWRPGRLGNTEAFF
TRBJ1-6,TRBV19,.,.,TGTGCCAGTAGTATAGATCTGGGCGATAATTCACCCCTCCACTTT,CASSIDLGDNSPLHF
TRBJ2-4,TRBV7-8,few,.,TGTGCCAGCAGCTTTATGGCCTCGGGAGACATTCAGTACTTC,CASSFMASGDIQYF
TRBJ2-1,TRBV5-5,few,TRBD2,TGTGCCAGCAGCCCCGGGACTAGCGGGGGGGCGGATGAGCAGTTCTTC,CASSPGTSGGADEQFF
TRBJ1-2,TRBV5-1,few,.,TGCGCCAGCAGCACCCAGGATTACTATGGCTACACCTTC,CASSTQDYYGYTF
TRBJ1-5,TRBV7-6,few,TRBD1,TGTGCCAGCAGCTTAGGAGGGGGCGAGGGCAATCAGCCCCAGCATTTT,CASSLGGGEGNQPQHF
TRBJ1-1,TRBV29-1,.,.,TGCAGCGTTGAGAGATATACGAACACTGAAGCTTTCTTT,CSVERYTNTEAFF
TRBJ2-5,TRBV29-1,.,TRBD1,TGCAGCGCCCTAGACAGGGGGCTGGAGACCCAGTACTTC,CSALDRGLETQYF
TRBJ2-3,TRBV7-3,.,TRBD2,TGTGCCAGCAGCTCAACCCCTCCGGGACTAGCGGGAGGGCCGGGGGATACGCAGTATTTT,CASSSTPPGLAGGPGDTQYF
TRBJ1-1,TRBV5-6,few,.,TGTGCCAGCAGCTCGGAAGTAAACACTGAAGCTTTCTTT,CASSSEVNTEAFF
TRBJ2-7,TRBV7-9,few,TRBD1,TGTGCCAGCAGAGGTGACAGGGATACTAAGGACGAGCAGTACTTC,CASRGDRDTKDEQYF
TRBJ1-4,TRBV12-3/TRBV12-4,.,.,TGTGCCAGCAGTTTAGGACAGTCGGAAAAACTGTTTTTT,CASSLGQSEKLFF
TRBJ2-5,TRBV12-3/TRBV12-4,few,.,TGTGCCAGCAGTTTAGCTCATCAAGAGACCCAGTACTTC,CASSLAHQETQYF
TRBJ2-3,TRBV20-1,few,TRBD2,TGCAGTCAGCGGGGTGGGGGTGGCGATACGCAGTATTTT,CSQRGGGGDTQYF
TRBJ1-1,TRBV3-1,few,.,TGTGCCAGCAGCCAAGACGGGCTCGTGAACACTGAAGCTTTCTTT,CASSQDGLVNTEAFF
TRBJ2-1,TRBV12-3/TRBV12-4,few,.,TGTGCCAGCAGTTTCAATAGGGGCAATGAGCAGTTCTTC,CASSFNRGNEQFF
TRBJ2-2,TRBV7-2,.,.,TGTGCCAGCAGCCCCACAGGCATCGGGGAGCTGTTTTTT,CASSPTGIGELFF
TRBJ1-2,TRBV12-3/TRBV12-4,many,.,TGTGCCAGCAGTGGGGGGGCCAGGGACTATGGCTACACCTTC,CASSGGARDYGYTF
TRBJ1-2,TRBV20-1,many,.,TGCAGTGCTAGAGATCCAACCGGGACGAGGGGCTACACCTTC,CSARDPTGTRGYTF
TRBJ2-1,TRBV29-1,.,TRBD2,TGCAGCGTTGCAGCTAGCGGGAGGGCGCATGAGCAGTTCTTC,CSVAASGRAHEQFF
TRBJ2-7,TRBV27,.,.,TGTGCCAGCACTAAAAACCAGGGATCCTCCTACGAGCAGTACTTC,CASTKNQGSSYEQYF
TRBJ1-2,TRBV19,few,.,TGTGCCAGTAGTATAAGCCGGGACACGTTCTATGGCTACACCTTC,CASSISRDTFYGYTF